What follows is one TCR beta chain and its context. Trimming left V 2 bases short and J 0 bases short, with 10 bases between. Germline V gene data show CDR1 as SEHNR and CDR2 as FQNEAQ (reference sequence). The CDR3 totals 16 residues. The data originate from a study of blood T cell repertoires in COVID-19. Turning to the study itself: Collection of acute and convalescent COVID-19 samples took place in the United States, Italy and Spain. Sources were T cells, B-cell-depleted T cells, or PBMCs; the material itself was cDNA or gDNA.

Authors' processing steps: Amplification of reference gene primers was used by the study to estimate nucleated cell counts. The protocol was immunoSEQ multiplex PCR, while the TCRdb copy is restricted to in-frame clones and leaves out a portion. That table furnishes V, J and clone size, whereas the DNA furnished D and trimming. This table has about 94,000 clones, 80% appearing once. The material sequenced was peripheral blood. This rearrangement joins TRBV7-9 to TRBJ1-4; maybe TRBD1 (6 bases). This TCR came from a human donor in a cohort sampled during active COVID-19. The CDR3 here is CASSLTRGATNEKLFF. In DNA form, the CDR3 reads TGTGCCAGCAGCTTAACCAGGGGAGCAACTAATGAAAAACTGTTTTTT.